These T cell receptor beta chains were read from a single sample in a study of blood T cells in healthy people across ages. TCRdb passed the 5' RACE reads through MiXCR, listing each CDR3 protein once. Of around 790,000 distinct CDR3 sequences detected, 40% to 50% appear once; the ten largest clones hold roughly 18%. Sequencing was performed on blood. The source of these receptors is a man in his 60s in good health. CDR3s include the opening cysteine and the closing phenylalanine or tryptophan. D genes are given only for firm matches. Some rows mark clone size as missing; the rest say once, few, many or name a class of expanded clone.

d_gene: TRBD1; len: 13; abundance: many; j_gene: TRBJ2-7; v_gene: TRBV6-5; CDR3nt: TGTGCCAGCAGTTACCAGGGGGCCTACGAGCAGTACTTC; CDR3aa: CASSYQGAYEQYF
d_gene: .; len: 13; abundance: .; j_gene: TRBJ2-7; v_gene: TRBV7-8; CDR3nt: TGTGCCAGCAGCCTAACCCTCCCCTACGAGCAGTACTTC; CDR3aa: CASSLTLPYEQYF
d_gene: .; len: 16; abundance: .; j_gene: TRBJ2-1; v_gene: TRBV7-2; CDR3nt: TGTGCCAGCAGCGGAAGTTTGGGACTTATTTACAATGAGCAGTTCTTC; CDR3aa: CASSGSLGLIYNEQFF
d_gene: .; len: 12; abundance: few; j_gene: TRBJ2-7; v_gene: TRBV6-1; CDR3nt: TGTGCCAGCAGGAGACAGGCCTACGAGCAGTACTTC; CDR3aa: CASRRQAYEQYF
d_gene: .; len: 13; abundance: .; j_gene: TRBJ2-5; v_gene: TRBV7-2; CDR3nt: TGTGCCAGCAGCTTAGATCCCCAAGAGACCCAGTACTTC; CDR3aa: CASSLDPQETQYF
d_gene: TRBD2; len: 16; abundance: .; j_gene: TRBJ2-1; v_gene: TRBV20-1; CDR3nt: TGCAGTGCCACTAAGCGGCGGGGGGGCCTTTACAATGAGCAGTTCTTC; CDR3aa: CSATKRRGGLYNEQFF
d_gene: .; len: 15; abundance: .; j_gene: TRBJ1-2; v_gene: TRBV6-5; CDR3nt: TGTGCCAGCAGTTACTCGATCTTTAGTGGTTATGGCTACACCTTC; CDR3aa: CASSYSIFSGYGYTF
d_gene: .; len: 14; abundance: .; j_gene: TRBJ1-1; v_gene: TRBV6-6; CDR3nt: TGTGCCAGCAGTTCCGGGAAGTGGAACACTGAAGCTTTCTTT; CDR3aa: CASSSGKWNTEAFF
d_gene: TRBD1; len: 15; abundance: few; j_gene: TRBJ1-5; v_gene: TRBV5-1; CDR3nt: TGCGCCAGCAGCTTAACCACAGGGGGTAATCAGCCCCAGCATTTT; CDR3aa: CASSLTTGGNQPQHF
d_gene: .; len: 16; abundance: .; j_gene: TRBJ2-7; v_gene: TRBV2; CDR3nt: TGTGCCAGCAGTGCCCAGGGCAATCGACCTACGGGCGAGCAGTACTTC; CDR3aa: CASSAQGNRPTGEQYF
d_gene: TRBD2; len: 15; abundance: .; j_gene: TRBJ2-1; v_gene: TRBV20-1; CDR3nt: TGCAGTGCTAGAGAGCTGAACGGGGGGTTCAATGAGCAGTTCTTC; CDR3aa: CSARELNGGFNEQFF
d_gene: .; len: 13; abundance: .; j_gene: TRBJ2-5; v_gene: TRBV6-6; CDR3nt: TGTGCCAGCAGGCTCCCTAGCGAAGAGACCCAGTACTTC; CDR3aa: CASRLPSEETQYF
d_gene: .; len: 13; abundance: few; j_gene: TRBJ2-5; v_gene: TRBV18; CDR3nt: TGTGCCAGCTCACCAAGTCAAAGAGAGACCCAGTACTTC; CDR3aa: CASSPSQRETQYF
d_gene: .; len: 14; abundance: few; j_gene: TRBJ2-3; v_gene: TRBV20-1; CDR3nt: TGCAGTGCTGACGGGGCCACTAGCACAGATACGCAGTATTTT; CDR3aa: CSADGATSTDTQYF
d_gene: TRBD2; len: 13; abundance: .; j_gene: TRBJ2-1; v_gene: TRBV28; CDR3nt: TGTGCCAGCAGAAGAGACAGCGGGGAGACCCAGTTCTTC; CDR3aa: CASRRDSGETQFF
d_gene: TRBD1; len: 16; abundance: few; j_gene: TRBJ2-5; v_gene: TRBV6-2/TRBV6-3; CDR3nt: TGTGCCAGCAGTTACCCAGGGACAGGGGGACAAGAGACCCAGTACTTC; CDR3aa: CASSYPGTGGQETQYF
d_gene: TRBD2; len: 17; abundance: .; j_gene: TRBJ2-5; v_gene: TRBV6-5; CDR3nt: TGTGCCAGCAGTTACTCTCGCGTGCCGGGAGGGTTGGAGACCCAGTACTTC; CDR3aa: CASSYSRVPGGLETQYF
d_gene: TRBD2; len: 16; abundance: once; j_gene: TRBJ2-1; v_gene: TRBV15; CDR3nt: TGTGCCACCAGCAGATGGGCGGGAGGCACAGACAATGAGCAGTTCTTC; CDR3aa: CATSRWAGGTDNEQFF
d_gene: .; len: 17; abundance: .; j_gene: TRBJ2-7; v_gene: TRBV7-2; CDR3nt: TGTGCCAGCAGCGTCGCCGGGACAAAAAGGTCCTACAATGAGCAGTACTTC; CDR3aa: CASSVAGTKRSYNEQYF
d_gene: .; len: 15; abundance: .; j_gene: TRBJ1-4; v_gene: TRBV4-3; CDR3nt: TGCGCCAGCAGGACTGGGACTGCAACTAATGAAAAACTGTTTTTT; CDR3aa: CASRTGTATNEKLFF
d_gene: .; len: 14; abundance: .; j_gene: TRBJ2-7; v_gene: TRBV11-2; CDR3nt: TGTGCCAGCAGCTTCCCCCGGGGTAGCTACGAGCAGTACTTC; CDR3aa: CASSFPRGSYEQYF
d_gene: .; len: 18; abundance: .; j_gene: TRBJ2-6; v_gene: TRBV6-5; CDR3nt: TGTGCCAGCAGTTACTCTGGGTCGAGAGGCTCTGGGGCCAACGTCCTGACTTTC; CDR3aa: CASSYSGSRGSGANVLTF
d_gene: .; len: 16; abundance: .; j_gene: TRBJ2-1; v_gene: TRBV27; CDR3nt: TGTGCCAGCAGTTTATCGTCCGGAACAGGGCCTCGGGAGCAGTTCTTC; CDR3aa: CASSLSSGTGPREQFF
d_gene: .; len: 14; abundance: once; j_gene: TRBJ1-1; v_gene: TRBV7-2; CDR3nt: TGTGCCAGCAGGGGCGGGGGCGCAGACACTGAAGCTTTCTTT; CDR3aa: CASRGGGADTEAFF